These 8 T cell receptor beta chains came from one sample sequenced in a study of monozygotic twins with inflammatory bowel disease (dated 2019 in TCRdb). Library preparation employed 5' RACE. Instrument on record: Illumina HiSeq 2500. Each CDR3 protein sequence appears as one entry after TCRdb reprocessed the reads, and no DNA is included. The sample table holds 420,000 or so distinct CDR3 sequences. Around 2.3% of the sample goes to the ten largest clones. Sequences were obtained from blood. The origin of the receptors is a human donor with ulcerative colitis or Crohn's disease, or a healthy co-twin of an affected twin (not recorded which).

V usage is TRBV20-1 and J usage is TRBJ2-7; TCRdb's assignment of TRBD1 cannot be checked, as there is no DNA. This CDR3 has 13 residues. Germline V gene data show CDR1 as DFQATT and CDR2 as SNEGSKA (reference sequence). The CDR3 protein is CSALQATSYEQYF.

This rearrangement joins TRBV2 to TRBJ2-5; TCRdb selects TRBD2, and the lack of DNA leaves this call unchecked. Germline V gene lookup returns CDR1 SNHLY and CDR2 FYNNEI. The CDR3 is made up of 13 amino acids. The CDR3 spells CASSAARGETQYF.

CDR3 region: CSAKTTSGRATDTQYF. The J gene is TRBJ2-3, the V gene TRBV20-1; the TCRdb D gene call, TRBD2, has no DNA to confirm it. Per the germline V gene, CDR1 is DFQATT and CDR2 is SNEGSKA (reference sequence). The CDR3 is 16 amino acids.

CDR3 in amino acids: CSAKPGTDTQYF. This rearrangement joins TRBV29-1 to TRBJ2-3. Germline CDR1 is SQVTM and CDR2 is ANQGSEA. The CDR3 has 12 amino acids.

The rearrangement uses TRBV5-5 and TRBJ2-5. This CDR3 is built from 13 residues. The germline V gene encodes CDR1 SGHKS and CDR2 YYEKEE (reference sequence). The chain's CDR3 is CASSSYVQETQYF.

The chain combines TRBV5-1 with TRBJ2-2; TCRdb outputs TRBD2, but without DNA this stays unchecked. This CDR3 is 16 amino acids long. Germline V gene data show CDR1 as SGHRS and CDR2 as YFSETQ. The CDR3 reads CASSHSGTRGTGELFF.

This CDR3 is CASSSILQPQHF. V is TRBV12-3 or TRBV12-4 and J is TRBJ1-5. This CDR3 is built from 12 residues.

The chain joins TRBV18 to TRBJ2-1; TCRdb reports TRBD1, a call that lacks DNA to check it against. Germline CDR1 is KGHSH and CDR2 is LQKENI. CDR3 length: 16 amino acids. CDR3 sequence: CASSPGQALVYNEQFF. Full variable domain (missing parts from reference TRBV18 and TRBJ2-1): NAGVMQNPRHLVRRRGQEARLRCSPMKGHSHVYWYRQLPEEGLKFMVYLQKENIIDESGMPKERFSAEFPKEGPSILRIQQVVRGDSAAYFCASSPGQALVYNEQFFGPGTRLTVL.